The 9 T cell receptor beta chains reported below all come from one sample, sequenced in a study of blood T cells in healthy people across ages. The second PCR ran roughly 6 to 12 cycles with a sample-barcoded 5' primer and J-beta primers. Using its own MiXCR run on the 5' RACE reads, TCRdb lists one record per CDR3 protein. The repertoire consists of 1.6 million or so distinct CDR3 sequences, with roughly 32% occurring once and the leading ten covering 11%. The sequenced material came from blood. Every receptor here comes from a woman between 25 and 40 years old in good health.

CDR3 residues: CATSRDGTGNYGYTF. CDR3 DNA: TGTGCCACCAGCAGAGATGGAACAGGGAACTATGGCTACACCTTC. The gene calls are TRBV15 and TRBJ1-2; D might be TRBD1 (6 bases). The CDR3 sequence is 15 residues long. Trimming stripped 0 bases from V and 2 bases from J, with 10 bases between. CDR1 LNHNV and CDR2 YYDKDF come from the germline V gene (reference sequence).

The CDR3 region has the DNA TGTGCCAGCAGCGATCGGACTAGCAGGGAGACCCAGTACTTC. Its translation is CASSDRTSRETQYF. The rearrangement links TRBV9 to TRBJ2-5, with TRBD2 matching over 8 bases. Losses at the gene ends were 3 bases for V and 5 bases for J; bases not matched to a gene: 6. Per the germline V gene, CDR1 is SGDLS and CDR2 is YYNGEE. The CDR3 covers 14 residues.

This clonotype has just a few counts. J is TRBJ2-1 and V is TRBV20-1; D is uncertain. Germline CDR1 reads DFQATT; CDR2 reads SNEGSKA (reference sequence). With 6 bases removed from V and 3 bases from J, the gap between germline ends came to 15 bases. CDR3 length: 14 amino acids. CDR3: CSAQPLDNYNEQFF. CDR3 in DNA: TGCAGTGCCCAACCGCTTGATAACTACAATGAGCAGTTCTTC.

The chain employs TRBV9 and TRBJ1-4; D remains ambiguous. V dropped 3 bases and J dropped 7 bases, with 16 bases sitting between them. Germline values: CDR1 SGDLS, CDR2 YYNGEE. The CDR3 sequence is 15 residues long. The CDR3 DNA sequence: TGTGCCAGCAGCGCAAATAGGGCGCCCGGTGAAAAACTGTTTTTT. Translated: CASSANRAPGEKLFF.

This clonotype turned up a few times. The chain recombines TRBV7-2 with TRBJ2-1; 8 bases align to TRBD2. V shed 4 bases, J shed 7 bases, and the junction held 9 bases outside the gene matches. Germline V lookup: CDR1 SGHTA, CDR2 FQGNSA. The CDR3 is made up of 15 amino acids. Here the CDR3 DNA reads TGTGCCAGCAGCTACGGGGGGGCTTTGGGTAATGAGCAGTTCTTC. It encodes CASSYGGALGNEQFF.

This chain connects TRBV7-9 to TRBJ1-2; a possible D gene is TRBD1 (5 bases). CDR1 is SEHNR and CDR2 is FQNEAQ in the germline V gene (reference sequence). V was clipped by 3 bases and J by 4 bases, with 9 bases between them. The CDR3 sequence is 13 residues long. The CDR3 DNA follows: TGTGCCAGCAGCTTTTTAGGGACCTATGGCTACACCTTC. Residues: CASSFLGTYGYTF.

V and J are TRBV7-9 and TRBJ1-2; 7 positions agree with TRBD1. V dropped 4 bases and J dropped 5; count of bases not matched to a gene: 7. The CDR3 runs to 14 residues. Per the germline V gene, CDR1 is SEHNR and CDR2 is FQNEAQ (reference sequence). CDR3 protein: CASSYGTAQYGYTF. The DNA of the CDR3 is TGTGCCAGCAGCTACGGGACAGCCCAATATGGCTACACCTTC.

This clonotype was seen only a few times. This chain uses TRBV20-1 with TRBJ2-5; TRBD1 matches at 10 bases. The CDR3 sequence is 16 residues long. Germline CDR1 and CDR2: DFQATT and SNEGSKA (reference sequence). The V and J ends lost 0 bases and 0 bases, in that order; junction bases with no gene match: 4. The CDR3 loop is CSARDWGQGHQETQYF. CDR3 in DNA: TGCAGTGCTAGAGATTGGGGACAGGGGCACCAAGAGACCCAGTACTTC.

For this clonotype: It may be a read error: a sequence one base away is much more abundant. The V and J genes are TRBV29-1 and TRBJ2-1, with unresolved D. The DNA end lines up better with TRBJ2-7; the J call may be wrong. The CDR3 sequence is 13 residues long. CDR1 is SQVTM, CDR2 ANQGSEA, per germline. CDR3 bases: TGCAGCGGGAAGGCCCATAACTACAATGAGCAGTACTTC. Translated, it gives CSGKAHNYNEQYF.